Each of the 32 T cell receptor beta chains below was sequenced from the same sample in a study of CD8 T cells in Susac syndrome. Random hexamers were used to reverse transcribe the RNA input (about 0.5 to 1 ug). TCRdb fed the immunoSEQ multiplex PCR reads into MiXCR, producing one record per CDR3 protein. The data contain roughly 130,000 distinct CDR3 sequences, 90% to 95% of them seen just once; the ten biggest clones take up roughly 0.11%. What was sequenced was CD4+ T cells from PBMCs. The origin of the receptors is a human donor in good health.

The V and J genes are TRBV2 and TRBJ2-5, with D hard to call. V was shortened by 7 bases and J by 8 bases, with 14 bases between the two germline ends. The CDR3 runs 12 residues. CDR1 is SNHLY and CDR2 is FYNNEI in the germline V gene. DNA of the CDR3: TGTGCCAGCACGAGTGAGTTGGGAACCCAGTACTTC. The encoded protein is CASTSELGTQYF.

The chain is built from TRBV14 and TRBJ1-1; no firm D call. There are 14 residues in the CDR3. The germline gives CDR1 SGHDN, CDR2 FVKESK. Trimming took 4 bases from V and 5 from J, leaving 14 bases between them. Here the CDR3 reads CASSPLTWFTEAFF. The CDR3 bases are TGTGCCAGCAGCCCCCTAACTTGGTTTACTGAAGCTTTCTTT.

The chain recombines TRBV20-1 with TRBJ2-3, with 7 bases fitting TRBD2. This CDR3 is built from 14 residues. The V segment lost 3 bases and the J segment 2 bases; nucleotides outside the gene matches: 5. Germline CDR1 reads DFQATT; CDR2 reads SNEGSKA (reference sequence). The CDR3 loop reads CSASRAGITDTQYF. The DNA for the CDR3 is TGCAGTGCTAGCAGAGCGGGGATCACAGATACGCAGTATTTT.

The chain recombines TRBV3-1 with TRBJ1-2; D unclear. Trimming took off 0 bases at V and 8 bases at J, with 13 bases between the two ends. There are 14 residues in the CDR3. Per the germline V gene, CDR1 is LGHDT and CDR2 is YNNKEL (reference sequence). CDR3 in DNA: TGTGCCAGCAGCCAAGATGGGGTCCTTGTGGGCTACACCTTC. It translates to CASSQDGVLVGYTF.

The V call is TRBV2, the J call TRBJ2-7; the D gene could be TRBD1 or TRBD2 (6 bases each). Germline values: CDR1 SNHLY, CDR2 FYNNEI. Trimming stripped 3 bases from V and 7 bases from J, with 13 bases between. The CDR3 is 13 residues long. The CDR3 DNA reads as TGTGCCAGCAGTGAGTGGGGGGCCGGGGAGCAGTACTTC. Amino acids: CASSEWGAGEQYF.

The rearrangement uses TRBV3-1 and TRBJ1-3; D unresolved. Trimming took 4 bases from V and 8 from J, leaving 12 bases between them. The CDR3 spans 13 residues. CDR1 and CDR2 from the germline V gene are LGHDT and YNNKEL (reference sequence). The CDR3 DNA sequence: TGTGCCAGCAGCCGGAGTGCCGGGGACACCATATATTTT. It codes for CASSRSAGDTIYF. The full variable domain, its missing parts supplied by reference TRBV3-1 and TRBJ1-3, is DTAVSQTPKYLVTQMGNDKSIKCEQNLGHDTMYWYKQDSKKFLKIMFSYNNKELIINETVPNRFSPKSPDKAHLNLHINSLELGDSAVYFCASSRSAGDTIYFGEGSWLTVV.

The gene calls are TRBV7-2 and TRBJ2-7, with unresolved D. This CDR3 has 16 amino acids. Germline V gene sequence: CDR1 SGHTA, CDR2 FQGNSA. The V end lost 5 bases, the J end lost 0 bases, and 17 bases lay between the germline ends. This CDR3 is CASSPRILGFSYEQYF. CDR3 bases: TGTGCCAGCAGCCCACGAATTCTGGGATTCTCCTACGAGCAGTACTTC.

This chain connects TRBV18 to TRBJ1-5; D is possibly TRBD1 (5 bases). CDR1 is KGHSH, CDR2 LQKENI, per germline. Between the trimmed V and J ends, which lost 1 base and 6 bases, there was a span of 13 bases. The CDR3 length is 15 residues. The CDR3 is CASSPQSGLGQPQHF. The CDR3 nucleotides read TGTGCCAGCTCACCACAGTCAGGGTTAGGTCAGCCCCAGCATTTT.

The genes are TRBV29-1 and TRBJ2-5; perhaps TRBD2 as D (5 bases). V was clipped by 4 bases and J by 1 base, with 10 bases between them. Germline values: CDR1 SQVTM, CDR2 ANQGSEA. This CDR3 is 13 amino acids long. CDR3 sequence (DNA): TGCAGCGTTGCGGACTTTGGCCAAGAGACCCAGTACTTC. The encoded protein is CSVADFGQETQYF.

The chain uses TRBV5-1 and TRBJ2-2; D is ambiguous. The CDR3 is 13 amino acids. Germline V gene lookup returns CDR1 SGHRS and CDR2 YFSETQ. Deletions cut 2 bases from V and 3 bases from J, with 5 bases between. The CDR3 DNA reads TGCGCCAGCAGCTTACACGACACCGGGGAGCTGTTTTTT. Its protein is CASSLHDTGELFF.

V usage is TRBV15 and J usage is TRBJ2-1; no reliable D call. V lost 0 bases to trimming and J lost 2 bases, with 8 bases between them. Germline CDR1 is LNHNV and CDR2 is YYDKDF (reference sequence). CDR3 length: 15 amino acids. The CDR3 region has the DNA TGTGCCACCAGCAGAGAATTGGGGACCTACAATGAGCAGTTCTTC. Its translation is CATSRELGTYNEQFF.

The V call is TRBV27, the J call TRBJ2-3, with TRBD2 identical over 10 bases. The CDR3 has 15 residues. Germline values: CDR1 MNHEY, CDR2 SMNVEV (reference sequence). V was pared by 2 bases and J by 5 bases, with 4 bases of the junction left unmatched. CDR3 sequence reads: CASSLRLAGVDTQYF. DNA of the CDR3: TGTGCCAGCAGTTTACGGCTAGCGGGAGTAGATACGCAGTATTTT.

This chain uses TRBV3-1 with TRBJ1-2, with TRBD1 matching 7 bases. The junction had 13 bases not matched to a gene; V was cut back by 2 bases and J by 4 bases. Looked up from germline, CDR1 is LGHDT and CDR2 is YNNKEL (reference sequence). The CDR3 runs 17 residues. The CDR3 here is CASSQYDGRRDSYGYTF. The DNA for the CDR3 is TGTGCCAGCAGCCAATATGATGGTCGGCGGGACAGCTATGGCTACACCTTC.

DNA of the CDR3: TGCGCCAGCAGCTTGGGTCTTGAGCGAGAGCAGTACTTC. It is translated as CASSLGLEREQYF. The rearrangement links TRBV5-1 to TRBJ2-7; D is uncertain. Trimming took off 0 bases at V and 7 bases at J, with 11 bases between the two ends. There are 13 residues in the CDR3. Germline CDR1 and CDR2: SGHRS and YFSETQ.

V is TRBV28 and J is TRBJ1-5; D perhaps matches TRBD1 (5 bases). Germline V gene data show CDR1 as MDHEN and CDR2 as SYDVKM. The V end lost 6 bases, the J end lost 3 bases, and 12 bases lay between the germline ends. The CDR3 is made up of 14 amino acids. For the CDR3, the DNA is TGTGCCAGCAGGCCTACAGGTACCAATCAGCCCCAGCATTTT. Translation gives CASRPTGTNQPQHF.

This chain uses TRBV7-2 with TRBJ2-1, with TRBD2 as a possible D gene (5 bases). The CDR3 extends over 16 amino acids. Germline V gives CDR1 SGHTA, CDR2 FQGNSA. Trimming took off 5 bases at V and 7 bases at J, with 21 bases between the two ends. CDR3 sequence: CASSRSGLRSTNEQFF. DNA for the CDR3: TGTGCCAGCAGCCGAAGTGGACTTAGATCTACGAATGAGCAGTTCTTC.

For the CDR3, the DNA is TGTGCCAGCAGTGGTGGGAGCAATCAGCCCCAGCATTTT. As protein: CASSGGSNQPQHF. The chain links TRBV2 to TRBJ1-5; no reliable D call. Trimming pared 4 bases from V and 1 base from J, leaving 5 bases between. This CDR3 spans 13 amino acids. Germline V lookup: CDR1 SNHLY, CDR2 FYNNEI. The entire variable domain, with the rest obtained from reference TRBV2 and TRBJ1-5, is as follows: EPEVTQTPSHQVTQMGQEVILRCVPISNHLYFYWYRQILGQKVEFLVSFYNNEISEKSEIFDDQFSVERPDGSNFTLKIRSTKLEDSAMYFCASSGGSNQPQHFGDGTRLSIL.

The rearrangement uses TRBV24-1 and TRBJ1-2; tentative D call: TRBD1 (5 bases). Trimming pared 7 bases from V and 6 bases from J, leaving 14 bases between. The CDR3 extends over 13 amino acids. The germline V gene has CDR1 KGHDR and CDR2 SFDVKD. CDR3 loop: CATRDSTADGYTF. The CDR3 DNA is TGTGCCACCAGAGACAGCACAGCAGATGGCTACACCTTC.

This rearrangement joins TRBV28 to TRBJ2-3; D gene unclear. The CDR3 covers 11 residues. Per the germline V gene, CDR1 is MDHEN and CDR2 is SYDVKM. Trimming took off 5 bases at V and 5 bases at J, with 5 bases between the two ends. Here the CDR3 DNA reads TGTGCCAGCAGTAGACTAGATACGCAGTATTTT. It codes for CASSRLDTQYF.

The V gene is TRBV7-2, the J gene TRBJ2-3; 7 nucleotides align to TRBD2. The length of the CDR3 is 17 residues. After removal of 1 base from V and 0 bases from J, the junction contained 7 bases not matched to a gene. CDR1 is SGHTA and CDR2 is FQGNSA in the germline V gene. The CDR3 nucleotides are TGTGCCAGCAGCTTAGGGTGGCTAGCGGTTAGCACAGATACGCAGTATTTT. It encodes CASSLGWLAVSTDTQYF. Based on the CDR3 plus reference TRBV7-2 and TRBJ2-3, the full variable domain is GAGVSQSPSNKVTEKGKDVELRCDPISGHTALYWYRQSLGQGLEFLIYFQGNSAPDKSGLPSDRFSAERTGGSVSTLTIQRTQQEDSAVYLCASSLGWLAVSTDTQYFGPGTRLTVL.

J is TRBJ1-2 and V is TRBV20-1; 7 nucleotides match TRBD1. Germline CDR1 DFQATT, CDR2 SNEGSKA (reference sequence). With V trimmed by 1 base and J by 6 bases, 14 bases remained unmatched. The CDR3 extends over 16 amino acids. The chain's CDR3 is CSARAPGQNKLHGYTF. In DNA, the CDR3 is TGCAGTGCTAGAGCCCCGGGACAGAATAAACTCCATGGCTACACCTTC.

This clonotype was detected only once. The rearrangement joins TRBV20-1 to TRBJ2-1; D remains unclear. The germline V and J ends were trimmed by 6 bases and 0 bases, with 12 bases remaining between them. There are 14 residues in the CDR3. Germline V lookup: CDR1 DFQATT, CDR2 SNEGSKA (reference sequence). The CDR3 protein is CSARPLSSYNEQFF. CDR3 nucleotide sequence: TGCAGTGCCCGCCCCCTGAGCTCCTACAATGAGCAGTTCTTC.

This chain uses TRBV20-1 with TRBJ2-1, with D tentatively TRBD2 (5 bases). V lost 0 bases, J lost 8 bases, and 17 bases lay in between. The germline V gene encodes CDR1 DFQATT and CDR2 SNEGSKA (reference sequence). The CDR3 has 15 residues. The CDR3 DNA sequence: TGCAGTGCTAGAGAGGGTGAGCGGACCGGGGATGAGCAGTTCTTC. It specifies CSAREGERTGDEQFF.

V and J are TRBV6-6 and TRBJ1-2; 8 nucleotides agree with TRBD1. This CDR3 has 14 amino acids. Trimming removed 10 bases from V and 5 bases from J; junction bases left unmatched: 12. The V gene's germline CDR1 is MNHNY and CDR2 SVGAGI (reference sequence). This chain's CDR3 is CATERQGINYGYTF. The CDR3 DNA reads TGTGCCACCGAACGACAGGGGATTAATTATGGCTACACCTTC.

J is TRBJ2-7 and V is TRBV29-1, with D possibly TRBD1 on 5 matching bases. V was cut by 7 bases and J by 4 bases, with 20 bases left in between. Germline CDR1 SQVTM, CDR2 ANQGSEA. The CDR3 runs 14 residues. The DNA for the CDR3 is TGCAGCGCCATCGACGGTCCTGGGGCTTACGAGCAGTACTTC. As protein: CSAIDGPGAYEQYF.

The chain recombines TRBV29-1 with TRBJ1-1, with a weak D call TRBD1 (6 bases). V lost 7 bases to trimming and J lost 3 bases, with 15 bases between them. The germline gives CDR1 SQVTM, CDR2 ANQGSEA. This CDR3 contains 13 residues. CDR3: CSATKRGYTEAFF. The CDR3 DNA is TGCAGCGCTACGAAGAGGGGGTACACTGAAGCTTTCTTT.

The rearrangement links TRBV5-1 to TRBJ1-1, with TRBD1 matching 7 bases. J lost 3 bases, V lost 0 bases, and 5 bases had no gene match. Germline loops: CDR1 SGHRS, CDR2 YFSETQ. The CDR3 extends over 15 amino acids. This CDR3 is CASSLEGRGDTEAFF. The CDR3, as DNA: TGCGCCAGCAGCTTGGAGGGCAGGGGGGACACTGAAGCTTTCTTT.

The chain combines TRBV2 with TRBJ1-2; D unresolved. Trimming took 8 bases from V and 8 from J, leaving 15 bases between them. CDR1 is SNHLY and CDR2 is FYNNEI in the germline V gene. This CDR3 is 12 amino acids long. CDR3 protein: CASGKESEGYTF. The CDR3 DNA sequence: TGTGCCAGCGGGAAGGAAAGTGAAGGCTACACCTTC. The complete variable domain, with remaining parts taken from reference TRBV2 and TRBJ1-2, reads EPEVTQTPSHQVTQMGQEVILRCVPISNHLYFYWYRQILGQKVEFLVSFYNNEISEKSEIFDDQFSVERPDGSNFTLKIRSTKLEDSAMYFCASGKESEGYTFGSGTRLTVV.

A single count supports this clonotype. The rearrangement joins TRBV27 to TRBJ1-5; no reliable D call. CDR3 size: 18 residues. The V end lost 1 base, the J end lost 3 bases, and 19 bases lay between the germline ends. Looked up from germline, CDR1 is MNHEY and CDR2 is SMNVEV (reference sequence). The CDR3, as DNA: TGTGCCAGCAGTTTATACGCCCCGGCCGAATCTAACAATCAGCCCCAGCATTTT. This translates into CASSLYAPAESNNQPQHF.

The chain carries TRBV12-3 or TRBV12-4 and TRBJ1-5, with 8 nucleotides matching TRBD1. This CDR3 is built from 16 residues. V dropped 5 bases and J dropped 0; count of bases not matched to a gene: 6. CDR3 protein: CASSVAGGYSNQPQHF. DNA of the CDR3: TGTGCCAGCAGTGTCGCAGGGGGCTATAGCAATCAGCCCCAGCATTTT.

This chain connects TRBV2 to TRBJ1-1; D not certain. The germline V gene encodes CDR1 SNHLY and CDR2 FYNNEI. Trimming stripped 4 bases from V and 4 bases from J, with 7 bases between. This CDR3 has 12 amino acids. The CDR3 spells CASSAEFTEAFF. The DNA for the CDR3 is TGTGCCAGCAGTGCGGAGTTCACTGAAGCTTTCTTT. Filled out from reference TRBV2 and TRBJ1-1, the complete variable domain reads EPEVTQTPSHQVTQMGQEVILRCVPISNHLYFYWYRQILGQKVEFLVSFYNNEISEKSEIFDDQFSVERPDGSNFTLKIRSTKLEDSAMYFCASSAEFTEAFFGQGTRLTVV.

The chain carries TRBV28 and TRBJ2-7, with D perhaps matching TRBD2 (6 bases). V was shortened by 5 bases and J by 2 bases, with 10 bases between the two germline ends. CDR1 is MDHEN and CDR2 is SYDVKM in the germline V gene. The CDR3 has 13 residues. The CDR3 protein is CASSPSVPYEQYF. CDR3 sequence (DNA): TGTGCCAGCAGTCCTAGCGTCCCCTACGAGCAGTACTTC.